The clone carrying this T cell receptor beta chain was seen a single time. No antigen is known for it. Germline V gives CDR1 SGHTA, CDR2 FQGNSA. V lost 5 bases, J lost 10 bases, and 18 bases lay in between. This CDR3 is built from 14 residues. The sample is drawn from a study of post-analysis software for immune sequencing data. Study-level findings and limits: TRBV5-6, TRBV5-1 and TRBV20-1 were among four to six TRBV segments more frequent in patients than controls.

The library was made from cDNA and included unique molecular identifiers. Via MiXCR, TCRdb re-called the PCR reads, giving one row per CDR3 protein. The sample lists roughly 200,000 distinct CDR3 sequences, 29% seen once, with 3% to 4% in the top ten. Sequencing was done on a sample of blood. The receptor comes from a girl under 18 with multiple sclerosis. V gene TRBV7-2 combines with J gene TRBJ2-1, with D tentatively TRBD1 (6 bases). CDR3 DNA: TGTGCCAGCAGCCCACTCTCTGGCAGGGGCGAGCAGTTCTTC. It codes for CASSPLSGRGEQFF.